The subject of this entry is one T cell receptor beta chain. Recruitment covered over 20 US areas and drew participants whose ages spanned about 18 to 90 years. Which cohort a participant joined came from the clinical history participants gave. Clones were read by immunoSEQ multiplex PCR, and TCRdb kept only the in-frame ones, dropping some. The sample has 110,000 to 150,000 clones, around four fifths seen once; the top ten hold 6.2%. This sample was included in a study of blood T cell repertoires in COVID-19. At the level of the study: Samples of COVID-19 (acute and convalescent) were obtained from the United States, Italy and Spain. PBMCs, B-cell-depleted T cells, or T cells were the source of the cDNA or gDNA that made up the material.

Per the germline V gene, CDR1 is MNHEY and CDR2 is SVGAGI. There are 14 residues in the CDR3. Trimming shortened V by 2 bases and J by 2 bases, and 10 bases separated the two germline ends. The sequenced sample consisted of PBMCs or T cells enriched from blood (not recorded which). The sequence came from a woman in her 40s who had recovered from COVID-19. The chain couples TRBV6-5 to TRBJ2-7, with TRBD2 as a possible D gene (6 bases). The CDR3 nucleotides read TGTGCCAGCAGTTACGCGGTAGCGGCCTACGAGCAGTACTTC. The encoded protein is CASSYAVAAYEQYF.